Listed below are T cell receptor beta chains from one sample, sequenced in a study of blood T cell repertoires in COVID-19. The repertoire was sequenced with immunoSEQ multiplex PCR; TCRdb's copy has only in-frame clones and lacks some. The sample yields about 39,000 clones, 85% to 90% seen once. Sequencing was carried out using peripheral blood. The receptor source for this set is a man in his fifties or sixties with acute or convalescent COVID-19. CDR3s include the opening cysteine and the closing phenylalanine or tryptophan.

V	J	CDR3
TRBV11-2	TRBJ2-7	CASSLTSGGITYEQYF
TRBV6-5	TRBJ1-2	CASSGLGSLSYGYTF
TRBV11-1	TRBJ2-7	CASSLRDSGEQYF
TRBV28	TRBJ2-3	CASSFGRVGGTDTQYF
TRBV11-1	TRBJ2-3	CASSWASGGPDTQYF
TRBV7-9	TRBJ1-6	CASSATGSYNSPLHF
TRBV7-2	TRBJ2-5	CASSLGQLMTETQYF
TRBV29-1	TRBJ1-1	CSGHHSGAGEAFF
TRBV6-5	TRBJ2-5	CASRGTSGRETQYF
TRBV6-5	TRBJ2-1	CASRTIMDNEQFF
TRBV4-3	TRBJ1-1	CASSQDLRKGRAFF
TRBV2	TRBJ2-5	CASREKTGVKETQYF
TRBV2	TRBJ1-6	CASSRGGVYNSPLHF
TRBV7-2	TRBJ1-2	CASSLSGQAYGYTF
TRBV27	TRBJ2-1	CASSLRGAGLTNEQFF
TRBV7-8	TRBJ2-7	CASSFMARGNYEQYF
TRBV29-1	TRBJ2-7	CSVEVVRMRRLAASYEQYF
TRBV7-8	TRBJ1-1	CASSLLPGNTEAFF
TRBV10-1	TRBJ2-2	CASSVLAGLDGELFF
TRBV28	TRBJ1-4	CASSSLAGGSIF
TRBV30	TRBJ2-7	CAWSVGAYREQYF
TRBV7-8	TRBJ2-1	CASSLAYNEQFF
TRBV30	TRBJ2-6	CAWSVRRGSGPGANVLTF
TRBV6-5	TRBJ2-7	CASSSPGGEQYF
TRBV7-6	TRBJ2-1	CASSLVHGGVAYNEQFF
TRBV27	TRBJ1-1	CASGSRPGQGLGTEAFF
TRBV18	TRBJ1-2	CASSRRGTGDGYGYTF
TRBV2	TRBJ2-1	CASSDVAGFLNEQFF
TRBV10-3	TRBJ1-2	CAISERTELYGYTF
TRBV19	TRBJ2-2	CASSIDGGRSVTGELFF
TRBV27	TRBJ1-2	CASSRGGETNYGYTF
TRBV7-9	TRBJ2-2	CASTMGQGSTGELFF
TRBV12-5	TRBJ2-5	CARGLRGRVETQYF
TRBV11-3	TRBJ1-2	CASSFGAGAGGYTF
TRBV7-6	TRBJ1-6	CASSLGVNSPLHF
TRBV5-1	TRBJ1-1	CASSPGGVDTEAFF
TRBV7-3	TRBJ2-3	CASSLTPGADTQYF
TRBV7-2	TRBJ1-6	CASRPWGSQGGSPLHF
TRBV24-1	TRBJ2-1	CATSDLFRTSGYNEQFF
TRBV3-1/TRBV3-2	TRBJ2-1	CASSQSVRLVASNEQFF
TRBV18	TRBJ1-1	CASSPGATEAFF
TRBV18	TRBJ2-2	CASSQRQGDTGELFF
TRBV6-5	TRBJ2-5	CASITGERQETQYF
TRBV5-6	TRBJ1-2	CASSLEWAGGYTF
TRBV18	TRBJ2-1	CASSPPNREGGNEQFF
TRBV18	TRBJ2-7	CASSPPGQIYEQYF